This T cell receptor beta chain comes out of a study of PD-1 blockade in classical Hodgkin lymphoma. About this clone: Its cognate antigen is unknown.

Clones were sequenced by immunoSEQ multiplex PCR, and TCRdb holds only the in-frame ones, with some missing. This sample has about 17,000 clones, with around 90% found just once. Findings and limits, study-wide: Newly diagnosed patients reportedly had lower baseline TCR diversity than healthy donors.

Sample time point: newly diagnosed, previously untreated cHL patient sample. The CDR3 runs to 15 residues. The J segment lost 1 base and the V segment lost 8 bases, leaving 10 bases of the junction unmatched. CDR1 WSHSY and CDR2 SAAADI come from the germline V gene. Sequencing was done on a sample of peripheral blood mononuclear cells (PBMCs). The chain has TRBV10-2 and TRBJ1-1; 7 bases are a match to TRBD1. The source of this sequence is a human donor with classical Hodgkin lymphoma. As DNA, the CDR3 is TGCGCCAGCGGGAGGACAGGCCTTAGGAACACTGAAGCTTTCTTT. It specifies CASGRTGLRNTEAFF.